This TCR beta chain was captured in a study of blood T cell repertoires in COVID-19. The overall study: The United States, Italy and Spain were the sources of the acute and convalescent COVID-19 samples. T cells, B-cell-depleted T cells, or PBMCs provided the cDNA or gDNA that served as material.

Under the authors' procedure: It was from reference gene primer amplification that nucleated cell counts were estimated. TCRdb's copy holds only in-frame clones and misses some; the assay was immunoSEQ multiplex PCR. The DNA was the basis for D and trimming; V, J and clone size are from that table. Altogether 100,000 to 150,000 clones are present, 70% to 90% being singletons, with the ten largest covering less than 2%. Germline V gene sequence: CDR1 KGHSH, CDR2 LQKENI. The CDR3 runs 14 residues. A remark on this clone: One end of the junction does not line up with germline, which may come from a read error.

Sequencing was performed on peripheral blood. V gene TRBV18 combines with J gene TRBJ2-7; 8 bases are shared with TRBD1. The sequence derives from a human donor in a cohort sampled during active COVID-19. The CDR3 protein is CAGSPGQASYEQYF. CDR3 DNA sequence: TGTGCCGGCTCCCCGGGACAGGCATCCTACGAGCAGTACTTC.